The 15 T cell receptor beta chains listed next were all sequenced from one sample in a study of beta chain features in type 1 diabetes. These receptors' targets are unknown. The sequenced template was cDNA made from the entire isolated RNA. TCRdb keeps only in-frame clones here, not all; method: immunoSEQ multiplex PCR. Altogether 200,000 to 300,000 clones are present, about a fifth being singletons, with the ten largest covering more than 0.025%. Study observations and caveats: All four CD4+ subsets from Type 1 diabetes patients carried moderately but significantly shorter TCRB CDR3s.

The sample consisted of naive CD4+ T cells from blood. The receptors here all came from a woman between 40 and 50 years old with type 1 diabetes.

In its sample, this clone was seen a few times. The chain couples TRBV7-3 to TRBJ2-2; 11 bases match TRBD1. From germline, CDR1 is SGHTA and CDR2 FQGTGA. The CDR3 covers 16 residues. The trim removed 3 bases at V and 4 bases at J, leaving 4 bases unmatched. The CDR3 sequence is CASSFRTGGGTGELFF. CDR3 DNA sequence: TGTGCCAGCAGCTTTAGGACAGGGGGCGGCACCGGGGAGCTGTTTTTT.

This clone has only a few counts. The chain has TRBV30 and TRBJ2-1; D gene uncertain. The V and J ends lost 4 bases and 8 bases respectively, with 12 bases between them. This CDR3 is built from 12 residues. Germline CDR1 and CDR2: GTSNPN and SVGIG (reference sequence). The CDR3, as DNA: TGTGCCTGGAACCCGAGTGAGGATGAGCAGTTCTTC. Its protein product is CAWNPSEDEQFF.

This clone was recorded a few times. This CDR3 is also generated by other DNA sequences in the sample. V is TRBV30 and J is TRBJ1-3, with a possible D match to TRBD1 (5 bases). The CDR3 covers 15 residues. V lost 5 bases to trimming and J lost 0 bases, with 14 bases between them. The germline V gene encodes CDR1 GTSNPN and CDR2 SVGIG (reference sequence). The CDR3 loop is CAWSGGLSSGNTIYF. Written as DNA, the CDR3 is TGTGCCTGGTCCGGGGGTTTAAGCTCTGGAAACACCATATATTTT. Combining the CDR3 with reference TRBV30 and TRBJ1-3 gives the whole variable domain SQTIHQWPATLVQPVGSPLSLECTVEGTSNPNLYWYRQAAGRGLQLLFYSVGIGQISSEVPQNLSASRPQDRQFILSSKKLLLSDSGFYLCAWSGGLSSGNTIYFGEGSWLTVV.

J is TRBJ2-3 and V is TRBV7-3; D might be TRBD1 (8 bases). V lost 5 bases and J 2 bases, leaving 14 bases between the germline ends. Looked up from germline, CDR1 is SGHTA and CDR2 is FQGTGA. This CDR3 has 15 amino acids. CDR3 nucleotides: TGTGCCAGCAGCATCACAGGGGGGGACACAGATACGCAGTATTTT. This gives the protein CASSITGGDTDTQYF.

In this sample, this clone turned up a few times. This rearrangement joins TRBV20-1 to TRBJ1-2; a possible D gene is TRBD1 (5 bases). This CDR3 spans 10 amino acids. Per the germline V gene, CDR1 is DFQATT and CDR2 is SNEGSKA (reference sequence). Trimming removed 3 bases at V and 6 bases at J, with 5 bases between. The CDR3 spells CSASRDGYTF. The CDR3, as DNA: TGCAGTGCTAGCAGGGATGGCTACACCTTC.

This clone was counted only a few times. This chain uses TRBV29-1 with TRBJ2-3; tentative D call: TRBD2 (7 bases). The germline V gene has CDR1 SQVTM and CDR2 ANQGSEA. This CDR3 has 13 residues. Trimming took off 4 bases at V and 4 bases at J, with 12 bases between the two ends. CDR3 bases: TGCAGCGTTGGAGGGGGGGGATCAGATACGCAGTATTTT. It is translated as CSVGGGGSDTQYF.

The V call is TRBV5-4, the J call TRBJ2-5; 11 bases align to TRBD1. The CDR3 loop spans 15 amino acids. V lost 0 bases, J lost 3 bases, and 1 base stayed unmatched. Germline lookup yields CDR1 SGHNT and CDR2 YYREEE (reference sequence). The CDR3 sequence: CASSLGGQGEETQYF. The CDR3 DNA reads as TGTGCCAGCAGCTTGGGGGGACAGGGGGAAGAGACCCAGTACTTC. The entire variable domain, with the rest obtained from reference TRBV5-4 and TRBJ2-5, is as follows: ETGVTQSPTHLIKTRGQQVTLRCSSQSGHNTVSWYQQALGQGPQFIFQYYREEENGRGNFPPRFSGLQFPNYSSELNVNALELDDSALYLCASSLGGQGEETQYFGPGTRLLVL.

There are a few counts of this clone. V and J are TRBV7-2 and TRBJ1-1; D gene ambiguous. Germline CDR1 and CDR2: SGHTA and FQGNSA. V lost 3 bases and J lost 6, with 11 bases in between. The CDR3 runs 13 residues. The CDR3 region is CASSFFAEPEAFF. DNA of the CDR3: TGTGCCAGCAGCTTTTTTGCGGAACCTGAAGCTTTCTTT.

Details on this clone: Other DNA sequences of this sample code for an identical CDR3. The chain recombines TRBV15 with TRBJ1-5, with D possibly matching TRBD1 (5 bases). The V end was cut by 1 base, the J end by 0 bases, with 7 bases between. The CDR3 has 15 amino acids. CDR1 is LNHNV and CDR2 is YYDKDF in the germline V gene (reference sequence). The CDR3 DNA sequence: TGTGCCACCAGCAGAGGGGGACTTAGCAATCAGCCCCAGCATTTT. Translating gives CATSRGGLSNQPQHF.

The sample holds a few counts of this clone. The chain couples TRBV28 to TRBJ1-2; 8 bases align to TRBD1. CDR1 MDHEN and CDR2 SYDVKM come from the germline V gene. The V and J ends lost 8 bases and 6 bases, in that order; junction bases with no gene match: 5. The CDR3 extends over 12 amino acids. The CDR3 spells CASHPTGDGYTF. The DNA for the CDR3 is TGTGCCAGCCACCCGACAGGGGATGGCTACACCTTC.

The chain combines TRBV2 with TRBJ1-3; D unresolved. Trimming removed 7 bases from V and 1 base from J, with 11 bases in between. Germline lookup yields CDR1 SNHLY and CDR2 FYNNEI. The CDR3 covers 14 residues. The CDR3, as DNA: TGTGCCAGCAATGCGGGTGTATCTGGAAACACCATATATTTT. Residues: CASNAGVSGNTIYF.

The CDR3 DNA sequence: TGCAGCGTTGTTGTCACAGGGGGCGGCTATGGCTACACCTTC. It codes for CSVVVTGGGYGYTF. This rearrangement joins TRBV29-1 to TRBJ1-2; 9 nucleotides line up with TRBD1. Germline loops: CDR1 SQVTM, CDR2 ANQGSEA. This CDR3 contains 14 residues. With 4 bases clipped from V and 4 bases from J, the junction kept 7 bases outside the gene matches.

The genes are TRBV5-1 and TRBJ2-7, with D possibly being TRBD2 (6 bases). The V end lost 4 bases, the J end lost 1 base, and 9 bases lay between the germline ends. CDR1 and CDR2 (germline): SGHRS, YFSETQ. The CDR3 is 13 amino acids. The CDR3 sequence: CASSEGTSYEQYF. CDR3 DNA sequence: TGCGCCAGCAGCGAAGGGACTTCCTACGAGCAGTACTTC.

In this sample, this clone turned up a few times. The chain uses TRBV28 and TRBJ2-7; no clear D. CDR3 length: 11 residues. Between the trimmed V and J ends, which lost 1 base and 5 bases, there was a span of 3 bases. Looked up from germline, CDR1 is MDHEN and CDR2 is SYDVKM. For the CDR3, the DNA is TGTGCCAGCAGTTTATCAGACGAGCAGTACTTC. Translating it yields CASSLSDEQYF.

This chain links TRBV27 with TRBJ2-7, with 8 bases lining up with TRBD2. With V trimmed by 7 bases and J by 2 bases, 4 bases remained unmatched. Germline CDR1 and CDR2: MNHEY and SMNVEV (reference sequence). This CDR3 contains 13 residues. CDR3 amino acids: CASKRETPYEQYF. The DNA of the CDR3 is TGTGCCAGCAAGCGGGAGACCCCCTACGAGCAGTACTTC.